Following are 26 T cell receptor beta chains from one sample sequenced in a study of cytotoxic CD8 clonotypes in ibrutinib-treated CLL. TCRdb's copy holds only in-frame clones and misses some; the assay was immunoSEQ multiplex PCR. This repertoire shows 97,000 or so clones, around 80% found once; its top ten account for 25% to 35%. The starting material was PBMCs, obtained after 12 months of ibrutinib treatment. The receptor set was obtained from a human donor with chronic lymphocytic leukemia.

The genes are TRBV5-1 and TRBJ1-1, with 9 nucleotides matching TRBD1. The germline CDR1 and CDR2 sequences are SGHRS and YFSETQ. V shed 3 bases and J 5 bases; nucleotides not matched to a gene: 5. The CDR3 totals 14 residues. DNA of the CDR3: TGCGCCAGCAGCTCCTCGACAGGGGGGACTGAAGCTTTCTTT. Amino acids: CASSSSTGGTEAFF.

This chain connects TRBV2 to TRBJ2-2; a possible D gene is TRBD1 (5 bases). V lost 6 bases and J 6 bases, leaving 8 bases between the germline ends. CDR3 length equals 12 residues. Looked up from germline, CDR1 is SNHLY and CDR2 is FYNNEI. DNA of the CDR3: TGTGCCAGCAGGCAGGGTCCCGGGGAGCTGTTTTTT. Its protein product is CASRQGPGELFF.

The chain carries TRBV11-2 and TRBJ2-2; no definite D call. CDR3 length: 14 amino acids. From germline, CDR1 is SGHAT and CDR2 FQNNGV. Deletions cut 1 base from V and 6 bases from J, with 9 bases between. CDR3 amino acids: CASSLGSSAGELFF. The CDR3 DNA sequence: TGTGCCAGCAGCTTAGGGTCCAGCGCCGGGGAGCTGTTTTTT.

The chain employs TRBV30 and TRBJ2-1; 8 bases match TRBD1. Germline values: CDR1 GTSNPN, CDR2 SVGIG (reference sequence). This CDR3 has 14 amino acids. With V trimmed by 0 bases and J by 5 bases, 3 bases remained unmatched. The CDR3 region is CAWSVQGADNEQFF. The CDR3 nucleotides read TGTGCCTGGAGTGTGCAGGGGGCGGACAATGAGCAGTTCTTC.

V and J are TRBV6-1 and TRBJ2-1; no clear D. Trimming pared 4 bases from V and 0 bases from J, leaving 10 bases between. Germline assignment: CDR1 MNHNS and CDR2 SASEGT. CDR3 size: 15 residues. CDR3 DNA sequence: TGTGCCAGCAGTGTTCTCCTGAGCTCCTACAATGAGCAGTTCTTC. Translation: CASSVLLSSYNEQFF.

This clone was seen only once. The chain employs TRBV4-2 and TRBJ2-4; no firm D call. Germline lookup yields CDR1 LGHNA and CDR2 YNFKEQ. CDR3 size: 16 residues. V was cut by 3 bases and J by 0 bases, with 12 bases left in between. This chain's CDR3 is CASSQARTVAKNIQYF. The CDR3 nucleotides read TGTGCCAGCAGCCAGGCCAGAACAGTAGCCAAAAACATTCAGTACTTC.

This chain links TRBV7-9 with TRBJ2-5; 12 nucleotides match TRBD2. The CDR3 extends over 16 amino acids. Germline loops: CDR1 SEHNR, CDR2 FQNEAQ (reference sequence). Trimming removed 5 bases from V and 2 bases from J; junction bases left unmatched: 6. The CDR3 protein is CASSPRTSGVQETQYF. DNA for the CDR3: TGTGCCAGCAGCCCCCGGACTAGCGGGGTTCAAGAGACCCAGTACTTC. Based on the CDR3 plus reference TRBV7-9 and TRBJ2-5, the full variable domain is DTGVSQNPRHKITKRGQNVTFRCDPISEHNRLYWYRQTLGQGPEFLTYFQNEAQLEKSRLLSDRFSAERPKGSFSTLEIQRTEQGDSAMYLCASSPRTSGVQETQYFGPGTRLLVL.

The chain recombines TRBV30 with TRBJ1-3, with a possible D match to TRBD1 (6 bases). The germline V gene has CDR1 GTSNPN and CDR2 SVGIG (reference sequence). The CDR3 extends over 12 amino acids. V was clipped by 0 bases and J by 10 bases, with 10 bases between them. The CDR3 sequence: CAWSVRDRTIYF. CDR3 bases: TGTGCCTGGAGTGTACGCGACAGGACCATATATTTT.

V is TRBV6-1 and J is TRBJ1-5, with D possibly being TRBD1 (6 bases). V lost 7 bases and J lost 0, with 10 bases in between. Germline CDR1 reads MNHNS; CDR2 reads SASEGT. The CDR3 covers 14 residues. CDR3 sequence reads: CASNGQLSNQPQHF. The DNA for the CDR3 is TGTGCCAGCAACGGACAGCTTAGCAATCAGCCCCAGCATTTT.

This chain connects TRBV6-1 to TRBJ2-7, with 10 positions matching TRBD2. Germline-derived CDR1 and CDR2 are MNHNS and SASEGT. After removal of 3 bases from V and 5 bases from J, the junction contained 4 bases not matched to a gene. The CDR3 has 14 amino acids. CDR3: CASSDLAGVDEQYF. Here the CDR3 DNA reads TGTGCCAGCAGTGACCTAGCGGGGGTGGACGAGCAGTACTTC.

This clone has only a few counts. This chain connects TRBV7-3 to TRBJ1-6; 9 bases are a match to TRBD1. Germline lookup yields CDR1 SGHTA and CDR2 FQGTGA. The CDR3 is 14 residues long. V lost 6 bases to trimming and J lost 9 bases; unmatched junction nucleotides: 6. DNA for the CDR3: TGTGCCAGCAGTCCGGGACAGGGAGGTTCACCCCTCCACTTT. Translating gives CASSPGQGGSPLHF.

The chain uses TRBV25-1 and TRBJ1-4, with a weak D call TRBD1 (6 bases). V was trimmed by 5 bases and J by 7 bases, leaving 14 bases between them. CDR3 size: 14 residues. The germline V gene has CDR1 MGHDK and CDR2 SYGVNS. CDR3 loop: CASSKDRRGEKLFF. The CDR3 nucleotides are TGTGCCAGCAGTAAGGACAGAAGGGGTGAAAAACTGTTTTTT.

The J gene is TRBJ1-2, the V gene TRBV7-2; TRBD1 matches 9 bases. Germline lookup yields CDR1 SGHTA and CDR2 FQGNSA. The CDR3 has 16 residues. The junction had 11 bases not matched to a gene; V was cut back by 5 bases and J by 4 bases. The CDR3 sequence: CASSTSWTGESYGYTF. The CDR3 DNA reads TGTGCCAGCAGCACCTCATGGACAGGGGAAAGCTATGGCTACACCTTC.

This chain uses TRBV6-4 with TRBJ2-7; possible D gene TRBD1, 6 bases. The CDR3 loop spans 14 amino acids. Germline CDR1 reads MRHNA; CDR2 reads SNTAGT. Between the trimmed V and J ends, which lost 4 bases and 2 bases, there was a span of 12 bases. The CDR3 sequence: CASSAQTGAYEQYF. The CDR3 DNA is TGTGCCAGCAGTGCGCAGACAGGAGCCTACGAGCAGTACTTC.

The CDR3 sequence: CASSDLTYGNEQFF. The CDR3 nucleotides are TGTGCCAGCAGTGACTTGACCTACGGCAATGAGCAGTTCTTC. J is TRBJ2-1 and V is TRBV6-4; the D is unclear. CDR3 length equals 14 residues. Germline loops: CDR1 MRHNA, CDR2 SNTAGT. With 1 base removed from V and 6 bases from J, the gap between germline ends came to 10 bases.

CDR3 residues: CASSPGGGSQPQHF. CDR3 nucleotide sequence: TGCGCCAGCAGCCCCGGGGGGGGGAGTCAGCCCCAGCATTTT. The chain joins TRBV4-1 to TRBJ1-5; tentatively, D is TRBD1 (5 bases). CDR1 and CDR2 (germline): MGHRA, YSYEKL. The CDR3 runs 14 residues. Trimming removed 4 bases at V and 6 bases at J, with 13 bases between.

This sequence joins TRBV7-9 and TRBJ1-2; TRBD1 might be the D (5 bases). V lost 4 bases and J lost 8, with 11 bases in between. The CDR3 has 12 amino acids. Germline V gene data show CDR1 as SEHNR and CDR2 as FQNEAQ (reference sequence). CDR3 nucleotides: TGTGCCAGCAGCTCCGACAGTTCGGGCTACACCTTC. Protein: CASSSDSSGYTF.

The genes are TRBV5-6 and TRBJ1-1; D not resolved. Trimming left V 4 bases short and J 3 bases short, with 4 bases between. Germline V gene data show CDR1 as SGHDT and CDR2 as YYEEEE. This CDR3 has 11 amino acids. CDR3 loop: CASSRDTEAFF. The CDR3 bases are TGTGCCAGCAGCCGTGACACTGAAGCTTTCTTT.

This clone was seen a single time. CDR3 nucleotide sequence: TGTGCCAGTAGTATTAGCCTACCGAGAGGGGCCAACGTCCTGACTTTC. This sequence encodes CASSISLPRGANVLTF. The V call is TRBV19, the J call TRBJ2-6; D not resolved. The germline V gene encodes CDR1 LNHDA and CDR2 SQIVND (reference sequence). This CDR3 spans 16 amino acids. Deletions cut 3 bases from V and 4 bases from J, with 13 bases between.

The genes are TRBV9 and TRBJ2-2, with D maybe TRBD1 (6 bases). This CDR3 spans 15 amino acids. Germline V lookup: CDR1 SGDLS, CDR2 YYNGEE. Trimming stripped 5 bases from V and 5 bases from J, with 16 bases between. The CDR3 protein is CASSPRTDPTGELFF. CDR3 sequence (DNA): TGTGCCAGCAGTCCCAGGACAGACCCGACCGGGGAGCTGTTTTTT.

This clone was detected a few times. This rearrangement joins TRBV7-2 to TRBJ1-6, with a tentative D call TRBD1 (5 bases). V was clipped by 5 bases and J by 8 bases, with 13 bases between them. The CDR3 consists of 14 residues. CDR1 and CDR2 from the germline V gene are SGHTA and FQGNSA. The CDR3 is CASSKDISYSPLHF. The CDR3 nucleotides read TGTGCCAGCAGCAAGGACATTTCGTATTCACCCCTCCACTTT.

The genes are TRBV5-5 and TRBJ1-4; D is perhaps TRBD1 (6 bases). Deletions cut 4 bases from V and 2 bases from J, with 9 bases between. Germline CDR1 reads SGHKS; CDR2 reads YYEKEE (reference sequence). The CDR3 covers 14 residues. The CDR3 reads CASSLQGTNEKLFF. As DNA, the CDR3 is TGTGCCAGCAGCCTCCAGGGGACTAATGAAAAACTGTTTTTT.

The chain couples TRBV16 to TRBJ1-5, with 9 bases identical to TRBD1. Per the germline V gene, CDR1 is KGHSY and CDR2 is FQNENV. The CDR3 covers 17 residues. Trimming took 5 bases from V and 6 from J; bases not matched to a gene: 14. CDR3 amino acids: CASSKTTPGQGSQPQHF. In DNA form, the CDR3 reads TGTGCCAGCAGCAAAACCACTCCGGGACAGGGCTCTCAGCCCCAGCATTTT.

The chain couples TRBV6-5 to TRBJ1-2; D unclear. From germline, CDR1 is MNHEY and CDR2 SVGAGI. This CDR3 spans 13 amino acids. The V and J ends lost 6 bases and 0 bases respectively, with 8 bases between them. CDR3: CASRHPTNYGYTF. The CDR3 DNA sequence: TGTGCCAGCAGGCACCCTACTAACTATGGCTACACCTTC.

This clone is labeled as medium-sized. DNA for the CDR3: TGTGCCAGCAGCCGAAACAGGGGACCCAGCGCTGAAATGGATTCACCCCTCCACTTT. Translated: CASSRNRGPSAEMDSPLHF. The rearrangement joins TRBV7-9 to TRBJ1-6; TRBD1 aligns across 7 bases. This CDR3 is 19 amino acids long. Germline-derived CDR1 and CDR2 are SEHNR and FQNEAQ (reference sequence). J lost 8 bases, V lost 5 bases, and 21 bases had no gene match.

The chain joins TRBV21-1 to TRBJ2-3; no check of the table's D call, TRBD2, against the DNA was made. TRBV21-1 is assigned pseudogene status. The CDR3 has 17 amino acids. CDR3 protein: CASSKVARRGGTDTQYF. The CDR3 region has the DNA TGTGCCAGCAGCAAAGTAGCCCGGCGGGGCGGCACAGATACGCAGTATTTT.